This is a list of T cell receptor beta chains from one sample in a study of identical twins. TCRdb re-called the 5' RACE reads with MiXCR, one entry per CDR3 protein. The data show some 730,000 distinct CDR3 sequences, 15% to 20% seen once. These records were also assigned to another study, of T cells expressing NK-cell markers.

Material: PBMCs. These receptors came from a young woman in good health. CDR3s include the opening cysteine and the closing phenylalanine or tryptophan. D genes are given only for firm matches. Expanded clones are given a class, and other clones once, few, many or no size at all.

D	size	V	J	CDR3	DNA
NA	NA	TRBV20-1	TRBJ1-2	CSAREDDRGYGYTF	TGCAGTGCTCGAGAGGACGACCGGGGATATGGCTACACCTTC
NA	few	TRBV5-5	TRBJ1-6	CASSITGFILSTLHF	TGTGCCAGCAGCATTACAGGGTTCATCCTTTCGACCCTCCACTTT
TRBD1	NA	TRBV7-2	TRBJ1-5	CASSGYRGGQPQHF	TGTGCCAGCAGCGGCTACAGGGGCGGTCAGCCCCAGCATTTT
NA	NA	TRBV4-1	TRBJ2-4	CASSRTGQNIQYF	TGCGCCAGCAGCCGCACAGGGCAAAACATTCAGTACTTC
NA	NA	TRBV7-3	TRBJ2-2	CASSRIGGTGELFF	TGTGCCAGCAGCCGTATAGGGGGTACCGGGGAGCTGTTTTTT
NA	NA	TRBV7-2	TRBJ2-3	CASSLGVAAGTDTQYF	TGTGCCAGCAGCTTAGGGGTAGCGGCAGGCACAGATACGCAGTATTTT
NA	few	TRBV5-1	TRBJ1-4	CASSLDARSATNEKLFF	TGCGCCAGCAGCTTGGATGCGAGGAGTGCAACTAATGAAAAACTGTTTTTT
NA	NA	TRBV5-1	TRBJ1-2	CASSRSTGEKTYGYTF	TGCGCCAGCAGCCGATCGACAGGAGAGAAAACCTATGGCTACACCTTC
NA	few	TRBV29-1	TRBJ2-5	CSARQNRETQYF	TGCAGCGCAAGGCAGAATCGAGAGACCCAGTACTTC
TRBD2	NA	TRBV20-1	TRBJ2-3	CSVRGMWRGDTDTQYF	TGCAGTGTAAGGGGGATGTGGCGGGGGGACACAGATACGCAGTATTTT
NA	NA	TRBV4-1	TRBJ2-3	CASSHPVTDTQYF	TGCGCCAGCAGCCACCCGGTAACAGATACGCAGTATTTT
NA	many	TRBV20-1	TRBJ2-3	CSARRGGGTDTQYF	TGCAGTGCTCGTAGGGGGGGGGGGACAGATACGCAGTATTTT
TRBD2	NA	TRBV6-2/TRBV6-3	TRBJ2-3	CASSPSGAPESGMRSTDTQYF	TGTGCCAGCAGCCCAAGTGGGGCCCCAGAGAGCGGGATGAGGAGCACAGATACGCAGTATTTT
TRBD2	few	TRBV28	TRBJ2-1	CASSLRKREAPPFRQFF	TGTGCCAGCAGTTTACGGAAACGGGAGGCCCCTCCTTTTCGGCAGTTCTTC
NA	NA	TRBV24-1	TRBJ2-3	CATSDFSGGTDTQYF	TGTGCCACCAGTGATTTCTCAGGAGGCACAGATACGCAGTATTTT
NA	NA	TRBV6-6	TRBJ2-5	CASSLMGVPKTVRETQYF	TGTGCCAGCAGCTTGATGGGAGTCCCAAAGACCGTCAGGGAGACCCAGTACTTC
NA	few	TRBV29-1	TRBJ1-2	CSVEDLQGTLYGYTF	TGCAGCGTTGAAGACCTCCAGGGAACCCTCTATGGCTACACCTTC
TRBD2	few	TRBV12-3/TRBV12-4	TRBJ2-1	CASSPGSGGDYNEQFF	TGTGCCAGCAGTCCGGGGAGCGGGGGGGATTACAATGAGCAGTTCTTC
NA	NA	TRBV10-3	TRBJ2-1	CAISDLERAGHNEQFF	TGTGCCATCAGTGATCTCGAACGGGCAGGGCACAATGAGCAGTTCTTC
TRBD1	NA	TRBV5-1	TRBJ2-7	CASSSQGATYEQYF	TGCGCCAGCAGCTCACAGGGGGCCACCTACGAGCAGTACTTC
TRBD1	many	TRBV12-3/TRBV12-4	TRBJ1-1	CASRRTGTVSSAFF	TGTGCCAGCAGAAGAACCGGGACAGTGTCATCAGCTTTCTTT
NA	few	TRBV6-1	TRBJ2-3	CASSERAGTDTQYF	TGTGCCAGCAGTGAAAGGGCAGGGACAGATACGCAGTATTTT
NA	NA	TRBV3-1	TRBJ1-1	CASSWGGGSTEAFF	TGTGCCAGCAGCTGGGGTGGGGGGAGCACTGAAGCTTTCTTT
NA	NA	TRBV5-1	TRBJ2-2	CASSLEVGRGTGELFF	TGCGCCAGCAGCTTGGAGGTCGGTCGGGGCACCGGGGAGCTGTTTTTT
NA	NA	TRBV20-1	TRBJ2-3	CSAGTQVADTQYF	TGCAGTGCTGGGACTCAGGTTGCAGATACGCAGTATTTT
NA	few	TRBV25-1	TRBJ2-4	CASLKIAKNIQYF	TGTGCCAGCTTAAAGATAGCCAAAAACATTCAGTACTTC
TRBD1	many	TRBV5-1	TRBJ2-7	CASSLTGTGVSYEQYF	TGCGCCAGCTCTCTTACCGGGACAGGGGTCTCCTACGAGCAGTACTTC
NA	NA	TRBV21-1	TRBJ2-3	CASSLRFTDTQYF	TGTGCCAGCAGCCTCAGGTTCACAGATACGCAGTATTTT
TRBD1	few	TRBV7-2	TRBJ2-1	CASSFRLDRGLYEQFF	TGTGCCAGCAGCTTTCGCCTGGACAGGGGTTTGTATGAGCAGTTCTTC
NA	few	TRBV20-1	TRBJ2-2	CSASVRGSAGELFF	TGCAGTGCTAGTGTTAGGGGATCCGCCGGGGAGCTGTTTTTT
NA	few	TRBV11-1	TRBJ2-7	CASSRGDRLAHEQYF	TGTGCCAGCAGTCGAGGCGACAGGCTAGCCCACGAGCAGTACTTC
TRBD2	few	TRBV5-1	TRBJ2-2	CASSLVLAGNTGELFF	TGCGCCAGCAGCTTGGTTCTAGCGGGGAACACCGGGGAGCTGTTTTTT
TRBD2	NA	TRBV7-2	TRBJ2-1	CASSLSLAGLYNEQFF	TGTGCCAGCAGCTTAAGCCTAGCGGGACTCTACAATGAGCAGTTCTTC
NA	few	TRBV6-1	TRBJ2-1	CASSRLRTSGEQFF	TGTGCCAGCAGCCGACTCCGGACATCAGGGGAGCAGTTCTTC
NA	NA	TRBV20-1	TRBJ2-4	CSARRGGRGTKNIQYF	TGCAGTGCTCGCCGTGGAGGGCGAGGGACCAAAAACATTCAGTACTTC
TRBD1	NA	TRBV20-1	TRBJ2-3	CSARDRRGQDTQYF	TGCAGTGCTAGAGATAGAAGGGGGCAAGATACGCAGTATTTT
TRBD2	few	TRBV29-1	TRBJ2-1	CSFRTAGGGQFF	TGCAGCTTTCGGACAGCGGGGGGTGGGCAGTTCTTC
TRBD2	few	TRBV12-3/TRBV12-4	TRBJ2-1	CASLLAGGNEQFF	TGTGCCAGCCTGCTAGCGGGAGGAAATGAGCAGTTCTTC
NA	NA	TRBV24-1	TRBJ2-5	CATSAGETQYF	TGTGCCACCAGTGCCGGGGAGACCCAGTACTTC
NA	NA	TRBV27	TRBJ2-5	CASSFGERETQYF	TGTGCCAGCAGTTTCGGGGAACGAGAGACCCAGTACTTC
NA	few	TRBV10-3	TRBJ1-1	CAISVEGFSEAFF	TGTGCCATCAGTGTGGAGGGATTTTCTGAAGCTTTCTTT
NA	few	TRBV6-2/TRBV6-3	TRBJ1-6	CATIPERNSPLHF	TGTGCCACCATACCGGAGCGTAATTCACCCCTCCACTTT
NA	few	TRBV27	TRBJ2-5	CASSLSRGLQETQYF	TGTGCCAGCAGTTTATCGAGGGGCCTCCAAGAGACCCAGTACTTC
TRBD1	few	TRBV12-3/TRBV12-4	TRBJ2-7	CASSLRQGADEQYF	TGTGCCAGCAGTCTCCGACAGGGGGCCGACGAGCAGTACTTC
TRBD2	NA	TRBV18	TRBJ2-1	CASSPLADYEQFF	TGTGCCAGCTCACCGCTAGCGGACTATGAGCAGTTCTTC
TRBD2	few	TRBV6-2/TRBV6-3	TRBJ2-5	CASSYPSLAGQYF	TGTGCCAGCAGTTACCCGTCTCTAGCGGGCCAGTACTTC
NA	NA	TRBV10-3	TRBJ2-7	CANGPEMREQYF	TGTGCCAACGGGCCTGAGATGCGCGAGCAGTACTTC
NA	few	TRBV6-2/TRBV6-3	TRBJ2-3	CASQGVDTQYF	TGTGCCAGCCAGGGAGTAGATACGCAGTATTTT
NA	NA	TRBV7-6	TRBJ1-5	CASSSMGQPQHF	TGTGCCAGCAGTTCCATGGGACAGCCCCAGCATTTT
NA	many	TRBV12-3/TRBV12-4	TRBJ2-1	CASSFGGGFSSF	TGTGCCAGCAGTTTTGGAGGGGGCTTTTCGTCCTTC
NA	NA	TRBV4-2	TRBJ2-5	CASSQASPRDGETQYF	TGTGCCAGCAGCCAAGCATCCCCCAGGGATGGGGAGACCCAGTACTTC
TRBD2	few	TRBV12-3/TRBV12-4	TRBJ2-1	CASSSGTTTYNEQFF	TGTGCCAGCAGTTCCGGGACTACGACCTACAATGAGCAGTTCTTC
TRBD2	many	TRBV6-1	TRBJ2-3	CASSLREGRTDTQYF	TGTGCCAGCTCCCTCCGGGAGGGCCGCACAGATACGCAGTATTTT
TRBD2	NA	TRBV6-2/TRBV6-3	TRBJ2-1	CASSSPTEREGNEQFF	TGTGCCAGCAGTTCCCCTACTGAGCGGGAGGGGAATGAGCAGTTCTTC
TRBD2	NA	TRBV27	TRBJ2-2	CASSPRTSGGEGGELFF	TGTGCCAGCAGTCCCCGGACTAGCGGGGGGGAAGGCGGGGAGCTGTTTTTT
NA	NA	TRBV9	TRBJ2-1	CASSVSRGNEQFF	TGTGCCAGCAGCGTGTCACGGGGGAATGAGCAGTTCTTC
NA	NA	TRBV7-9	TRBJ1-1	CASSLAGWTEAFF	TGTGCCAGCAGCTTAGCAGGGTGGACTGAAGCTTTCTTT
NA	few	TRBV9	TRBJ2-7	CASSVEGNSHYEQYF	TGTGCCAGCAGCGTAGAGGGGAACAGCCACTACGAGCAGTACTTC
TRBD1	few	TRBV12-3/TRBV12-4	TRBJ2-1	CASSSGGTGVRSEQFF	TGTGCCAGCAGCTCAGGGGGGACAGGGGTTCGAAGTGAGCAGTTCTTC